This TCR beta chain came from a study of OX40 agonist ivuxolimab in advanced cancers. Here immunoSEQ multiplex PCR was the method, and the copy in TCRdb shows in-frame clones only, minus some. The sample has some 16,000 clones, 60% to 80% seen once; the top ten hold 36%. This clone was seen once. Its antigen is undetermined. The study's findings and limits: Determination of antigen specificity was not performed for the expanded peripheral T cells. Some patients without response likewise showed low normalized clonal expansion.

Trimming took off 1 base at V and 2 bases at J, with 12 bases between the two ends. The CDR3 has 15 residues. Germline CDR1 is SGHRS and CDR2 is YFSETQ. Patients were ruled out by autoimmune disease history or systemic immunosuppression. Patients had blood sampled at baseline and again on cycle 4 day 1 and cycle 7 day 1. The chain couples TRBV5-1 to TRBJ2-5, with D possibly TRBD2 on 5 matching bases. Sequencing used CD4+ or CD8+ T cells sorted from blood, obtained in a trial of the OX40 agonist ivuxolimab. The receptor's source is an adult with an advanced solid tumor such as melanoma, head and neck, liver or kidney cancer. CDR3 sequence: CASSLWTGSQETQYF. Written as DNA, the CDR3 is TGCGCCAGCAGCTTGTGGACGGGATCACAAGAGACCCAGTACTTC.